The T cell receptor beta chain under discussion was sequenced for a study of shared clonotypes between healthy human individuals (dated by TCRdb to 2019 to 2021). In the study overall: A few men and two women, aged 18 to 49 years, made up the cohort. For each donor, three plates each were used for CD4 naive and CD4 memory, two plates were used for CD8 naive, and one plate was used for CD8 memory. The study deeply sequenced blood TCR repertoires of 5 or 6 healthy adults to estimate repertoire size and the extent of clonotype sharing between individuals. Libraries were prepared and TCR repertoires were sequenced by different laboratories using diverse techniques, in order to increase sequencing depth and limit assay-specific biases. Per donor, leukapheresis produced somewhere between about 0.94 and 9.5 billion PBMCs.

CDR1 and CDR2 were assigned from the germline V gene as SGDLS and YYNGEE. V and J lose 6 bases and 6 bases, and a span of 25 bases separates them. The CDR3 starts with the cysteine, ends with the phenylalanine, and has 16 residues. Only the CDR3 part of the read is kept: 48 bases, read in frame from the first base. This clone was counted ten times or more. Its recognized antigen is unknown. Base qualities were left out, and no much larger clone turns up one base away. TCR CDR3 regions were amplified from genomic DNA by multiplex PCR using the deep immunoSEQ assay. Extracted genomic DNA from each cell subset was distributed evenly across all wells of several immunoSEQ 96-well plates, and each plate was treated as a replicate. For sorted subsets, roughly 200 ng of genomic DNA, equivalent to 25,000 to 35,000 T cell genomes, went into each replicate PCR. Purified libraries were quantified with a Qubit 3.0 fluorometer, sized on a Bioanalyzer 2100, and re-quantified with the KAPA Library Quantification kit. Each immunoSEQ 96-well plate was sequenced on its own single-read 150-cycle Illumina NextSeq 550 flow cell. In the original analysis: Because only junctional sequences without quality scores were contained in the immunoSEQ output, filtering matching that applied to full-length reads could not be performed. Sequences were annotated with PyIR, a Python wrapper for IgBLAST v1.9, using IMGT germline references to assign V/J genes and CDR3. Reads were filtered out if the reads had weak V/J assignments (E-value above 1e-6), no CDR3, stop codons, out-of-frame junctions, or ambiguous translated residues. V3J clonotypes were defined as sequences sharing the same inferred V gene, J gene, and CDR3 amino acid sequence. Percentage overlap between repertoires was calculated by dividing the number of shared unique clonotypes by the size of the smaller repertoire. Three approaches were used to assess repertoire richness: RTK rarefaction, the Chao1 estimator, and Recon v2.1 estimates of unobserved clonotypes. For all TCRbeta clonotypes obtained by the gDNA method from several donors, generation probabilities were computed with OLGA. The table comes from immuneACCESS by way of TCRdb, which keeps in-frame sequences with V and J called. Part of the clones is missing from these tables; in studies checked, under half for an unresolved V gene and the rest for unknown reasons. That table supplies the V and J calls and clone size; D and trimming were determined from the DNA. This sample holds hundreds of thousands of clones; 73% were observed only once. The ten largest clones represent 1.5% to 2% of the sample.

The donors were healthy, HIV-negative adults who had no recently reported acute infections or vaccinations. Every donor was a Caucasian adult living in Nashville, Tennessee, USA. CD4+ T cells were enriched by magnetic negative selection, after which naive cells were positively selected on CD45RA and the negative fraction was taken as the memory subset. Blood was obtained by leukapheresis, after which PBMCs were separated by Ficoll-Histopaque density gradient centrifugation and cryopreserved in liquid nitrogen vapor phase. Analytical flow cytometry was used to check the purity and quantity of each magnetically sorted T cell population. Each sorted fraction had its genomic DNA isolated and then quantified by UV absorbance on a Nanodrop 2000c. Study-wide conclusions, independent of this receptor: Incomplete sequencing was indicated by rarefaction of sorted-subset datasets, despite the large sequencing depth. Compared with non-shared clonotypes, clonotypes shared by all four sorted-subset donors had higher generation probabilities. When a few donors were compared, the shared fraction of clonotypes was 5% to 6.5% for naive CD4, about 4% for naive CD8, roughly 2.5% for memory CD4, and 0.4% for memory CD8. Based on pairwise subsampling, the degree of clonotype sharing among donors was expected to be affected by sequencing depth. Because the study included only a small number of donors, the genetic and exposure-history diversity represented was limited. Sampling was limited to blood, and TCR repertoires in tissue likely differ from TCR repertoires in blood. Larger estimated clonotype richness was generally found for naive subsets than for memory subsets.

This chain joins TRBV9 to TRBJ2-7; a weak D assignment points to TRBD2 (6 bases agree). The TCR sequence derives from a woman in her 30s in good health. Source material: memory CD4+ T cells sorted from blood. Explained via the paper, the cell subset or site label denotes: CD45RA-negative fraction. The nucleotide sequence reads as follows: TGTGCCAGCACAAGGGACTCCCATTTTGGGCCCGGCGAGCAGTACTTC. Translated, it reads CASTRDSHFGPGEQYF.